This TCR beta chain was documented in a study of blood T cell repertoires in COVID-19. Trimming took 0 bases from V and 2 from J; bases not matched to a gene: 2. Germline CDR1 and CDR2: SGHTS and YDEGEE. This CDR3 comprises 14 residues. Clones were sequenced by immunoSEQ multiplex PCR, and TCRdb holds only the in-frame ones, with some missing. The table records around 90,000 clones, 70% to 90% of them present only once. This clonotype originated in a human donor in a cohort sampled during active COVID-19. Sequences were obtained from peripheral blood. V usage is TRBV5-8 and J usage is TRBJ2-7, with 7 positions matching TRBD1. The CDR3 DNA reads as TGTGCCAGCAGCTTGGTGGGACAGACCTACGAGCAGTACTTC. Translated, it gives CASSLVGQTYEQYF.